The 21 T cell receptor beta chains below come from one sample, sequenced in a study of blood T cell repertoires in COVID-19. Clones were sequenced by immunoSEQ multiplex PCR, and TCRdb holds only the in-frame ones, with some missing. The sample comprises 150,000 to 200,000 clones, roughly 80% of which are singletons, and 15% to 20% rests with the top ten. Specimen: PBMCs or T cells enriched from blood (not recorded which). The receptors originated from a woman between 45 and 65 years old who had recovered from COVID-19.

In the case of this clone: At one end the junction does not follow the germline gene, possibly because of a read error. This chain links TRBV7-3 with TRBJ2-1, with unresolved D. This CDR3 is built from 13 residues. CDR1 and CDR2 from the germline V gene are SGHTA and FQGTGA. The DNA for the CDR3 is TGTGCCAGCGCCGCAGGCTCCCACAATGAGCAGTTCTTC. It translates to CASAAGSHNEQFF.

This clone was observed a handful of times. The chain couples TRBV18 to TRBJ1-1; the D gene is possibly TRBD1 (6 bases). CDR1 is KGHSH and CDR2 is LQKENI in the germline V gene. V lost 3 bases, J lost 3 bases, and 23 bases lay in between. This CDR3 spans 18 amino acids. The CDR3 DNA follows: TGTGCCAGCTCACCCCAAGGGGGATGGGCCGAATTGGACACTGAAGCTTTCTTT. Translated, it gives CASSPQGGWAELDTEAFF.

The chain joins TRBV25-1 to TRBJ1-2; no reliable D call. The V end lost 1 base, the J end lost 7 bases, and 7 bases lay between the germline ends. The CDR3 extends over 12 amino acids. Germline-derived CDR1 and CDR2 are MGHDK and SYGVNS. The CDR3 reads CASSESGFGYTF. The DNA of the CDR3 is TGTGCCAGCAGTGAATCGGGGTTTGGCTACACCTTC.

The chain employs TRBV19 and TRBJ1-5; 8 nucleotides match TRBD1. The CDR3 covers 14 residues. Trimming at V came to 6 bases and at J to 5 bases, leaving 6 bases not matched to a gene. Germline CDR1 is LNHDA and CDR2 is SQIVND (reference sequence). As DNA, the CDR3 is TGTGCCAGTAGCCCTGGACAGGGCTATCAGCCCCAGCATTTT. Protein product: CASSPGQGYQPQHF.

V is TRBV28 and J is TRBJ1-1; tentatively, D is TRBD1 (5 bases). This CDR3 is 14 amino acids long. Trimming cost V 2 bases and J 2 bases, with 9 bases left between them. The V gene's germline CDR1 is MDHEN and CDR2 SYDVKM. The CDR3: CASSLITGNTEAFF. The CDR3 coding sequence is TGTGCCAGCAGTTTAATTACAGGCAACACTGAAGCTTTCTTT. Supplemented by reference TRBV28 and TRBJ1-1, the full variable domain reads DVKVTQSSRYLVKRTGEKVFLECVQDMDHENMFWYRQDPGLGLRLIYFSYDVKMKEKGDIPEGYSVSREKKERFSLILESASTNQTSMYLCASSLITGNTEAFFGQGTRLTVV.

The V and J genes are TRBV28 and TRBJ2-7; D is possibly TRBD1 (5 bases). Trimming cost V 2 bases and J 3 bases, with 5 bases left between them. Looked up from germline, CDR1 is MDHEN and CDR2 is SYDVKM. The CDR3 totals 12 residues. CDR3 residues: CASSLQGYEQYF. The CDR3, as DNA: TGTGCCAGCAGTTTACAGGGCTACGAGCAGTACTTC.

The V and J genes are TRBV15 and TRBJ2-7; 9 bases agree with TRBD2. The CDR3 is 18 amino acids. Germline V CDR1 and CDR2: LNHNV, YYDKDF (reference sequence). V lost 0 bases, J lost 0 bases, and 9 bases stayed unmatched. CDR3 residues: CATSRDPTSGTVSYEQYF. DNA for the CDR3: TGTGCCACCAGCAGAGACCCGACTAGCGGCACTGTCTCCTACGAGCAGTACTTC. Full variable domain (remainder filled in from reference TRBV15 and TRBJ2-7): DAMVIQNPRYQVTQFGKPVTLSCSQTLNHNVMYWYQQKSSQAPKLLFHYYDKDFNNEADTPDNFQSRRPNTSFCFLDIRSPGLGDTAMYLCATSRDPTSGTVSYEQYFGPGTRLTVT.

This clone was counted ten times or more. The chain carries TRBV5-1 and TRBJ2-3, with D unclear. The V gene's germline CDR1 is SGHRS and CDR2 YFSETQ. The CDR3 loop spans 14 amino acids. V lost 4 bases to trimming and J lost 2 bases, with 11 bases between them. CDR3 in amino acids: CASSAGEVTDTQYF. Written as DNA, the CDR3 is TGCGCCAGCAGCGCCGGAGAGGTCACAGATACGCAGTATTTT.

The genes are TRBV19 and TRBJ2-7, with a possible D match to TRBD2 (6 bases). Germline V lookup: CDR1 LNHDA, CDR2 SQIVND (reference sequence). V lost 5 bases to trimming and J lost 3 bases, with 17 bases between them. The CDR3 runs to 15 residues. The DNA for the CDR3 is TGTGCCAGTAGTGGTGCTGCCCGCGGGGTCTACGAGCAGTACTTC. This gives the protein CASSGAARGVYEQYF.

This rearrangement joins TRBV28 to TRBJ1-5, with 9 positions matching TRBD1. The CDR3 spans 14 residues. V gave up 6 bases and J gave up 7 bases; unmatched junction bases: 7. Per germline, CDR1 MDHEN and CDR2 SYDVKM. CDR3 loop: CASSTTGGGQPQHF. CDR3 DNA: TGTGCCAGCAGCACGACAGGGGGAGGGCAGCCCCAGCATTTT.

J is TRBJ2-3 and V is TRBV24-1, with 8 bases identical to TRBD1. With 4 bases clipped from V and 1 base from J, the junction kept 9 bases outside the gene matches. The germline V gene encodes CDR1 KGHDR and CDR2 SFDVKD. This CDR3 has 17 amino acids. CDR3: CATSDPGTGGRTDTQYF. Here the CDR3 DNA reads TGTGCCACCAGTGACCCGGGAACAGGGGGTCGCACAGATACGCAGTATTTT.

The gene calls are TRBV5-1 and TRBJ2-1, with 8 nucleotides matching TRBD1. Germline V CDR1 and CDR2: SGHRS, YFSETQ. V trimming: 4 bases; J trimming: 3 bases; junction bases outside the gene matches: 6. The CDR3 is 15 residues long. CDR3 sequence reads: CASSPGGSGYNEQFF. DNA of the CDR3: TGCGCCAGCAGCCCAGGGGGCAGCGGCTACAATGAGCAGTTCTTC.

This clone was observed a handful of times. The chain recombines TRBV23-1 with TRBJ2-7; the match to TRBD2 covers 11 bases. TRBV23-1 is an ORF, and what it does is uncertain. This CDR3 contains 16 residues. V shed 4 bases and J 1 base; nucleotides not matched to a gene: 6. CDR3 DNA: TGCGCCAGCAGTCCCGGGATAGCGGGAGGGTCCTACGAGCAGTACTTC. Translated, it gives CASSPGIAGGSYEQYF.

The CDR3 DNA follows: TGTGCCAGCAGCTCTCGACAGACTAATCAGCCCCAGCATTTT. Protein product: CASSSRQTNQPQHF. V gene TRBV5-8 combines with J gene TRBJ1-5; D perhaps matches TRBD1 (5 bases). CDR1 and CDR2 (germline): SGHTS, YDEGEE. Trimming took off 3 bases at V and 4 bases at J, with 11 bases between the two ends. This CDR3 has 14 residues.

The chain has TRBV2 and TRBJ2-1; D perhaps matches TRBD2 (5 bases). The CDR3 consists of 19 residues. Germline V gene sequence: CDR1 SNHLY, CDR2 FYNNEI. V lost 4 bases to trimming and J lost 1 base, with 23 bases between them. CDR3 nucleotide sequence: TGTGCCAGCAGTGGGTTGCAAATCGGGAAGTTGTTTTCCTACAATGAGCAGTTCTTC. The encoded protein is CASSGLQIGKLFSYNEQFF.

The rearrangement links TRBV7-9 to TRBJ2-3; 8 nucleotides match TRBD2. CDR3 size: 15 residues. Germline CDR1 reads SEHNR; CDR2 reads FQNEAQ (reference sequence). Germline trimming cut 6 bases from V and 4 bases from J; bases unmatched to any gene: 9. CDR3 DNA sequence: TGTGCCAGCAGTCTAACCGGACTAGCCGCAGATACGCAGTATTTT. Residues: CASSLTGLAADTQYF. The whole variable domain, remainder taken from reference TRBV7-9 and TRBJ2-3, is DTGVSQNPRHKITKRGQNVTFRCDPISEHNRLYWYRQTLGQGPEFLTYFQNEAQLEKSRLLSDRFSAERPKGSFSTLEIQRTEQGDSAMYLCASSLTGLAADTQYFGPGTRLTVL.

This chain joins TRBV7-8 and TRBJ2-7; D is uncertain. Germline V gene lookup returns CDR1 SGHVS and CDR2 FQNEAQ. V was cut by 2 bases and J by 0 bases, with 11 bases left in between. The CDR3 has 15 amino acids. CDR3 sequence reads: CASSLTRSPSYEQYF. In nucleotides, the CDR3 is TGTGCCAGCAGCTTAACGCGGAGTCCCTCCTACGAGCAGTACTTC.

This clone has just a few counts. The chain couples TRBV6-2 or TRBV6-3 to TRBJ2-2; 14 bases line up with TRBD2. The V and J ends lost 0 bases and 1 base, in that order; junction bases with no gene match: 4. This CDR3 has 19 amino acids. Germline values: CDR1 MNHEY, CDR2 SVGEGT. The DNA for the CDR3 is TGTGCCAGCAGTTACTCGAGGACTAGCGGGAGGATGAACACCGGGGAGCTGTTTTTT. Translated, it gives CASSYSRTSGRMNTGELFF.

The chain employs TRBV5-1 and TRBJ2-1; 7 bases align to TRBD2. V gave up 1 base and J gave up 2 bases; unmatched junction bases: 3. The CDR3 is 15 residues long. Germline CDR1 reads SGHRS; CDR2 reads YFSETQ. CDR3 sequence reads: CASSLLAGPYNEQFF. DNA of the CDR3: TGCGCCAGCAGCTTGTTAGCGGGTCCCTACAATGAGCAGTTCTTC.

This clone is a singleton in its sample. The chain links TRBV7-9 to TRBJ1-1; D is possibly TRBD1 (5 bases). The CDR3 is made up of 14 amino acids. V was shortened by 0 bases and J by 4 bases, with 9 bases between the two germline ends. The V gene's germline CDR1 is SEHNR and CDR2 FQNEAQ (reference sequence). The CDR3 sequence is CASSLAEGVTEAFF. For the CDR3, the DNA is TGTGCCAGCAGCTTAGCGGAAGGGGTCACTGAAGCTTTCTTT. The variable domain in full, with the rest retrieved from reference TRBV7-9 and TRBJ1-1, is DTGVSQNPRHKITKRGQNVTFRCDPISEHNRLYWYRQTLGQGPEFLTYFQNEAQLEKSRLLSDRFSAERPKGSFSTLEIQRTEQGDSAMYLCASSLAEGVTEAFFGQGTRLTVV.

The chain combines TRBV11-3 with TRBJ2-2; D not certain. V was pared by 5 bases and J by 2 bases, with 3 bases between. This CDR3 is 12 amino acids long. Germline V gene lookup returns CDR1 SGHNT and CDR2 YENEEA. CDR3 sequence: CASSPNTGELFF. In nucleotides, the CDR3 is TGTGCCAGCAGCCCTAACACCGGGGAGCTGTTTTTT.